The present TCR beta chain was sequenced within a study of T-cell memory formation after mild COVID-19 (dated by TCRdb to the early 2020s). For the study in its entirety: Most TCR sequence clusters were specific to one of the two donors. In a couple of donors, T-cell clones that expanded and contracted after mild COVID-19 were tracked by sequencing TCRalpha and TCRbeta repertoires over time. The cohort comprised two young, previously healthy adult volunteers, one female and one male.

Beyond this particular receptor, the publication reports: The detection of some responding clones in pre-infection memory suggests that pre-existing cross-reactive memory T cells joined the SARS-CoV-2 response. The study included only a couple of mild cases, and larger cohorts that include severe cases with pre-infection samples were judged to be necessary. The second-wave clones that peaked on day 37 were not confirmed to be SARS-CoV-2 specific. From day 15 to 85, contracting clones showed balanced CD4/CD8 phenotypes, whereas a second wave of clones that expanded from day 15 to 37 leaned towards CD4+. Contracting CD4+ clones were located mainly in the CM and EM memory subsets, whereas CD8+ clones were found to be enriched in EMRA.

From the cysteine up to the phenylalanine, the CDR3 has a length of 15 residues. This entry keeps only the CDR3 DNA: 45 bases, framed from base 1. CDR1 and CDR2 (MGHDK, SYGVNS) derive from the germline V gene. V sheds 4 bases and J sheds 5 bases, leaving 17 bases between their ends. Ficoll-Paque density gradient centrifugation was used to isolate PBMCs. Points on this clonotype: There is no known antigen for this receptor. Nothing much larger sits one base from this clone, and base qualities are not available.

The instrument given in TCRdb is Illumina NovaSeq 6000. TCRalpha and TCRbeta cDNA libraries were constructed by 5'RACE with constant-segment primers, with sample barcodes and unique molecular identifiers being introduced. Trizol reagent was used to extract RNA from every sample. Libraries were amplified in two PCR steps, with a second sample barcode and Illumina TruSeq adapters added in the second step. Sequencing of libraries was performed on an Illumina NovaSeq with 2 x 150 bp paired-end reads. Concerning the study's data processing: With migec v1.2.7, reads were demultiplexed and then collapsed into UMI-guided consensus sequences. Using mixcr v2.1.11, the UMI consensuses were aligned to TRA and TRB V and J templates and assembled into clonotypes. A clonotype was counted as expanded or contracted only if both edgeR and NoisET called the change significant, with noise models trained on biological replicates. For edgeR calls, the cutoffs were a false discovery rate-adjusted p below 0.01 and a log2 fold-change threshold of 1. As an exploratory analysis of dynamics, max-normalized trajectories of the 1000 most abundant clonotypes were examined by PCA with hierarchical clustering. Separately sequenced CD4+ and CD8+ repertoires were used to assign a CD4 or CD8 phenotype to each responding clone. Using fastp at Q25 and MiXCR, TCRdb reprocessed the public reads and kept productive beta chains. Each entry is one CDR3 protein sequence, shown with its most common DNA and genes. Clone size and V and J calls follow TCRdb, not the original study. The sample yields 350,000 to 500,000 distinct CDR3 sequences; less than 25% were counted once. The ten largest make up around 12% of the sample.

The chain employs TRBV25-1 and TRBJ2-5; a tentative D match to TRBD1 spans 5 bases. The receptor was derived from an adult woman who had mild COVID-19 (a few samples of this study predate the infection). The sample titles of this study are shuffled in the database, so cell type and time point are left out; the donor was told from shared clones. The sequencing sample was made of PBMCs or a T cell subset sorted from them (not recorded which). The sequence in DNA is TGTGCCAGCAGTGGGGGCATCATAGTTGGGGAGACCCAGTACTTC. Its amino acids are CASSGGIIVGETQYF. Full variable domain (CDR3 extended with the reference TRBV25-1 and TRBJ2-5 proteins): EADIYQTPRYLVIGTGKKITLECSQTMGHDKMYWYQQDPGMELHLIHYSYGVNSTEKGDLSSESTVSRIRTEHFPLTLESARPSHTSQYLCASSGGIIVGETQYFGPGTRLLVL.